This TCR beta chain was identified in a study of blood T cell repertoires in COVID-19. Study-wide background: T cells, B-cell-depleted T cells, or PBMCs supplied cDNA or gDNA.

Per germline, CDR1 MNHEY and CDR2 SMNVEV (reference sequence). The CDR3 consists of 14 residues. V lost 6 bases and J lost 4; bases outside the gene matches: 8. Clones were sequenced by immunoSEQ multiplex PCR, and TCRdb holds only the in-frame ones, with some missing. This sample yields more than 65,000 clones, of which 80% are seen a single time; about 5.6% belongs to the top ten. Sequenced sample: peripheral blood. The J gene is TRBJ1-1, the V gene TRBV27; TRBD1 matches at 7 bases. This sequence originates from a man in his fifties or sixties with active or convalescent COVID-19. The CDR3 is CASSSGGIGTEAFF. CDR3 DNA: TGTGCCAGCAGCTCAGGGGGGATTGGCACTGAAGCTTTCTTT.